This T cell receptor (beta chain) was observed in a study of cytomegalovirus exposure and HLA in healthy donors. Study-level findings and limits: Three chains linked to CMV were shown in vitro to be specific for CMV antigens.

Assay: immunoSEQ multiplex PCR; the TCRdb copy retains only in-frame clones and omits some. The sample shows about 82,000 clones, 95% of them seen only once. This CDR3 comprises 15 residues. Deletions cut 0 bases from V and 7 bases from J, with 18 bases between. The V gene's germline CDR1 is SQVTM and CDR2 ANQGSEA. Remarks on this clone: The antigen is not known.

The sample taken for sequencing was PBMCs. This TCR derives from a woman aged 18-29 years in good health and CMV-seronegative. The chain links TRBV29-1 to TRBJ1-2; tentative D call: TRBD1 (5 bases). CDR3 protein: CSVEERSPQGVGYTF. In DNA form, the CDR3 reads TGCAGCGTTGAAGAGAGGTCGCCGCAGGGCGTTGGCTACACCTTC.